A single sample is the source of the 9 T cell receptor beta chains below, sequenced in a study of shared clonotypes between healthy human individuals. Measured with immunoSEQ multiplex PCR; TCRdb has only the in-frame clones, and not every one. This table holds around 2.1 million clones, nearly 97% found once. The source material was naive CD4+ T cells sorted from blood. The subset: CD45RA+ positively selected. The origin of the receptors is a man aged 18 to 29 in good health.

This clone has just one count. The CDR3 sequence is CASSEQGDQETQYF. CDR3 sequence (DNA): TGTGCCAGCAGCGAACAGGGAGACCAAGAGACCCAGTACTTC. V usage is TRBV6-6 and J usage is TRBJ2-5; tentatively, D is TRBD1 (6 bases). The V gene lost 6 bases and the J gene lost 0 bases, with 11 bases spanning the gap. CDR1 is MNHNY, CDR2 SVGAGI, per germline (reference sequence). This CDR3 is 14 amino acids long.

This chain links TRBV4-3 with TRBJ2-7; 15 nucleotides align to TRBD2. Germline-derived CDR1 and CDR2 are LGHNA and YSLEER. The CDR3 length is 19 residues. The V gene end was trimmed by 3 bases and the J gene end by 1 base; junction bases not matched to a gene: 10. The CDR3 spells CASSQGLAGGLGGSYEQYF. CDR3 nucleotides: TGCGCCAGCAGCCAGGGACTAGCGGGAGGATTAGGAGGATCCTACGAGCAGTACTTC.

About this clone: The sample holds other DNA sequences that translate to the same CDR3. The chain combines TRBV28 with TRBJ1-5; 7 bases are a match to TRBD1. CDR1 MDHEN and CDR2 SYDVKM come from the germline V gene. CDR3 size: 14 residues. Trimming removed 6 bases from V and 2 bases from J; junction bases left unmatched: 4. In DNA, the CDR3 is TGTGCCAGCAGCCTTGGGACAGGCAATCAGCCCCAGCATTTT. Translation: CASSLGTGNQPQHF.

The chain uses TRBV6-5 and TRBJ1-4, with D maybe TRBD1 (5 bases). CDR1 MNHEY and CDR2 SVGAGI come from the germline V gene. The CDR3 length is 15 residues. Trimming took off 5 bases at V and 7 bases at J, with 17 bases between the two ends. CDR3 protein: CASSPGTVDGEKLFF. CDR3 DNA: TGTGCCAGCAGTCCAGGGACCGTGGACGGTGAAAAACTGTTTTTT.

The CDR3 sequence: CASSELGQVQYF. The DNA for the CDR3 is TGTGCCAGCAGTGAACTGGGACAGGTCCAGTACTTC. The chain employs TRBV25-1 and TRBJ2-5, with 8 positions matching TRBD1. This CDR3 region has 12 residues. Germline V gene data show CDR1 as MGHDK and CDR2 as SYGVNS. The V gene end was trimmed by 2 bases and the J gene end by 10 bases; junction bases not matched to a gene: 3.

The J gene is TRBJ2-7, the V gene TRBV5-6, with 11 bases matching TRBD1. Unmatched junction bases numbered 9, after V lost 7 bases and J lost 3 bases. Germline V gene lookup returns CDR1 SGHDT and CDR2 YYEEEE. CDR3 size: 15 residues. The CDR3 DNA reads as TGTGCCAGCGGACCCCGGGACAGGGGGGTCTACGAGCAGTACTTC. This translates into CASGPRDRGVYEQYF.

J is TRBJ1-1 and V is TRBV7-2; D perhaps matches TRBD1 (5 bases). V lost 5 bases, J lost 10 bases, and 14 bases lay in between. CDR3 length equals 12 residues. Germline V gene lookup returns CDR1 SGHTA and CDR2 FQGNSA. The CDR3 nucleotides are TGTGCCAGCAGCCCGGGACTTTGGGGAGCTTTCTTT. Amino acids: CASSPGLWGAFF.

The chain uses TRBV7-9 and TRBJ1-2; a possible D gene is TRBD1 (6 bases). Germline loops: CDR1 SEHNR, CDR2 FQNEAQ (reference sequence). This CDR3 region has 13 residues. V lost 4 bases, J lost 4 bases, and 10 bases lay in between. The CDR3 region has the DNA TGTGCCAGCAGCTCCACAGGGAGCTATGGCTACACCTTC. This translates into CASSSTGSYGYTF.

This sequence joins TRBV5-1 and TRBJ2-1, with 9 bases that match TRBD1. V lost 4 bases, J lost 5 bases, and 7 bases stayed unmatched. Germline lookup yields CDR1 SGHRS and CDR2 YFSETQ. CDR3 size: 15 residues. The CDR3 DNA is TGCGCCAGCAGCCCCGGACAGGGGCGAAACAATGAGCAGTTCTTC. As protein: CASSPGQGRNNEQFF.